This T cell receptor beta chain was recorded in a study of cytomegalovirus exposure and HLA in healthy donors. General study results and limits: An observed cluster of highly shared sequence variants was recorded as a likely sequencing artifact. In vitro, a few CMV-associated chains proved specific for CMV antigens.

CDR1 and CDR2 from the germline V gene are SNHLY and FYNNEI. The CDR3 length is 15 residues. The trim removed 5 bases at V and 2 bases at J, leaving 8 bases unmatched. A word on this clone: Its target is not known.

Amplification used 60 Vbeta primers and 13 Jbeta primers. Produced via immunoSEQ multiplex PCR; TCRdb's table is partial and in-frame only. The clone table shows about 96,000 clones, with the ten largest holding 3% to 4%. Sequencing was performed on PBMCs. The gene calls are TRBV2 and TRBJ2-5; 7 bases match TRBD1. The TCR was taken from a woman in her 30s in good health and CMV-seronegative. The CDR3 reads CASSQTGDTQETQYF. In DNA, the CDR3 is TGTGCCAGCAGTCAAACAGGGGACACTCAAGAGACCCAGTACTTC.